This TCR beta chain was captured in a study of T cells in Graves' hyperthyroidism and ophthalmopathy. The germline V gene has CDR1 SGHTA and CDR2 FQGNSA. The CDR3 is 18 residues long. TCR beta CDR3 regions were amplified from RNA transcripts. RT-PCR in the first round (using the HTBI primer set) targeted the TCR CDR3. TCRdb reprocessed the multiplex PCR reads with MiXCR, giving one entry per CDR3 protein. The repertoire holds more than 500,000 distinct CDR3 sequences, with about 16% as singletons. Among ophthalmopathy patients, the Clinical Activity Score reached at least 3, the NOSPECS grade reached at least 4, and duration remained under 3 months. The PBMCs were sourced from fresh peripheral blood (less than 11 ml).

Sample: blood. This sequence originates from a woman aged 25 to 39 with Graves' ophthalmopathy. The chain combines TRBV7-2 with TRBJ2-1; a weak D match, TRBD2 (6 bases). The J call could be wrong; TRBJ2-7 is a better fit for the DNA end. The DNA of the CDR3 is TGTGCCAGCAGACCCCTGGTGCGTAAGGGCGAGGACTACAATGAGCAGTACTTC. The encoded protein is CASRPLVRKGEDYNEQYF.